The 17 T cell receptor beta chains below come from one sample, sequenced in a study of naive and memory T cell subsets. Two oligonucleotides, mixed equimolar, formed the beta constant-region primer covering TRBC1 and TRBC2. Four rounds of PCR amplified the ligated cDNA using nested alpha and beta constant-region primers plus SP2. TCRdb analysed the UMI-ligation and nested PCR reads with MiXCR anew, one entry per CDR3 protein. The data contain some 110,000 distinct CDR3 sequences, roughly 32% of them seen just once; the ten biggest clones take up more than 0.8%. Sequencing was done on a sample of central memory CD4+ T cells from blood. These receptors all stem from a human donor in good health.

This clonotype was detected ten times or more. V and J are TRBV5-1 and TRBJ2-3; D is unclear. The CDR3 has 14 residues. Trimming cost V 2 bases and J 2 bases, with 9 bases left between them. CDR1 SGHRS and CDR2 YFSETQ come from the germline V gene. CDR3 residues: CASSLGGYTDTQYF. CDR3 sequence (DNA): TGCGCCAGCAGCTTAGGCGGATACACAGATACGCAGTATTTT.

This chain's CDR3 is CASSLYRGRSYNEQFF. Written as DNA, the CDR3 is TGTGCCAGCAGCTTATATCGGGGTAGATCCTACAATGAGCAGTTCTTC. This chain links TRBV13 with TRBJ2-1, with a possible D match to TRBD2 (5 bases). From germline, CDR1 is PRHDT and CDR2 FYEKMQ (reference sequence). V lost 2 bases, J lost 1 base, and 12 bases lay in between. CDR3 length equals 16 residues.

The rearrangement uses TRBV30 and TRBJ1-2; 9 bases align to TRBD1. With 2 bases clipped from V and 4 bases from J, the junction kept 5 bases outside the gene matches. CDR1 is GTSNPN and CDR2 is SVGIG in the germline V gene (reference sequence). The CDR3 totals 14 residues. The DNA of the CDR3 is TGTGCCTGGAGTACCGGGACAGGGTTCTATGGCTACACCTTC. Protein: CAWSTGTGFYGYTF.

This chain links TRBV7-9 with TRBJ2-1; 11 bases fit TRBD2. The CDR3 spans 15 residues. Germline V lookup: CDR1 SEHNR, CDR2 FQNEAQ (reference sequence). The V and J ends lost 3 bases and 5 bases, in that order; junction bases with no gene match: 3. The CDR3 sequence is CASSFILAGDNEQFF. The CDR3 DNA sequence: TGTGCCAGCAGCTTTATACTAGCGGGAGACAATGAGCAGTTCTTC.

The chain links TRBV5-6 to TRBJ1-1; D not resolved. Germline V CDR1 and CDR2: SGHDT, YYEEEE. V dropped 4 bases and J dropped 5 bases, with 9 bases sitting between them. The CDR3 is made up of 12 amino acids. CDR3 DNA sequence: TGTGCCAGCAGCCGACGTGTTACTGAAGCTTTCTTT. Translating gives CASSRRVTEAFF. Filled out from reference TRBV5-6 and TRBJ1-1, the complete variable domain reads DAGVTQSPTHLIKTRGQQVTLRCSPKSGHDTVSWYQQALGQGPQFIFQYYEEEERQRGNFPDRFSGHQFPNYSSELNVNALLLGDSALYLCASSRRVTEAFFGQGTRLTVV.

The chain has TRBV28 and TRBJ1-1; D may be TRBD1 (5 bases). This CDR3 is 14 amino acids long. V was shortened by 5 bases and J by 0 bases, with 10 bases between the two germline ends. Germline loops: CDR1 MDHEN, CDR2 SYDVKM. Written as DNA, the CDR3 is TGTGCCAGCAGTCCCGGGGCCCTGAACACTGAAGCTTTCTTT. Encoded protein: CASSPGALNTEAFF.

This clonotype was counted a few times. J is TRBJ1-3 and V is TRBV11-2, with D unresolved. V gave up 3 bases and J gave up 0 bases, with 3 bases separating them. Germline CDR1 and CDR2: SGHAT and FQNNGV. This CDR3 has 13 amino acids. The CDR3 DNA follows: TGTGCCAGCAGCTTCGTCTCTGGAAACACCATATATTTT. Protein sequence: CASSFVSGNTIYF.

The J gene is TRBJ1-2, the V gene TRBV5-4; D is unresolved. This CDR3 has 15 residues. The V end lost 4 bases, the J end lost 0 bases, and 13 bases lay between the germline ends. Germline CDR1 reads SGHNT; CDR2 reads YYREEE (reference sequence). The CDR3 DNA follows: TGTGCCAGCAGCCCCCCTGTGGGAGCTAACTATGGCTACACCTTC. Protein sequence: CASSPPVGANYGYTF.

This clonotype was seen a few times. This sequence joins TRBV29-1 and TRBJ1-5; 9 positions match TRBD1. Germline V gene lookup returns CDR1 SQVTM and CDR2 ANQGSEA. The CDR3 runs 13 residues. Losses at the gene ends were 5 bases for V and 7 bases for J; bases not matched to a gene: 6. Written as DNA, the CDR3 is TGCAGCGTTCGACAGGGGGGTTCCCAGCCCCAGCATTTT. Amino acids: CSVRQGGSQPQHF.

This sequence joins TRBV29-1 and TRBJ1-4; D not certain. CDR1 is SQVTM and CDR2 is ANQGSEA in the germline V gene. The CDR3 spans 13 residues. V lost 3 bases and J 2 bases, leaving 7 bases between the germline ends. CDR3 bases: TGCAGCGTTGAGACCCGGACTAATGAAAAACTGTTTTTT. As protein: CSVETRTNEKLFF.

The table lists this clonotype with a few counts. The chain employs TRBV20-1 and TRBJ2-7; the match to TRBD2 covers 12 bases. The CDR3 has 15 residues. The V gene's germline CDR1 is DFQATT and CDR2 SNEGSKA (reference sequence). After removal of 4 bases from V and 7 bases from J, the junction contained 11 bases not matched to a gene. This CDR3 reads CSAMPASGRAGEQYF. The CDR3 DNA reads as TGCAGTGCTATGCCGGCTAGCGGGAGGGCGGGGGAGCAGTACTTC.

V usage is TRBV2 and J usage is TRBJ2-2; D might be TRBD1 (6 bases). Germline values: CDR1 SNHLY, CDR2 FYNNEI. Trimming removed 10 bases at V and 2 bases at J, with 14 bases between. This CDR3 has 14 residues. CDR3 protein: CATTGTRNTGELFF. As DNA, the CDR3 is TGTGCCACCACCGGGACAAGAAACACCGGGGAGCTGTTTTTT. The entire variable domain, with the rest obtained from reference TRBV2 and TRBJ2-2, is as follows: EPEVTQTPSHQVTQMGQEVILRCVPISNHLYFYWYRQILGQKVEFLVSFYNNEISEKSEIFDDQFSVERPDGSNFTLKIRSTKLEDSAMYFCATTGTRNTGELFFGEGSRLTVL.

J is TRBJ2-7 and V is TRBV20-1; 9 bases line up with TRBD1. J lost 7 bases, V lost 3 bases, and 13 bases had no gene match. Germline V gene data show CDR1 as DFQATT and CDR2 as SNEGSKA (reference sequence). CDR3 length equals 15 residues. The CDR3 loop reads CSASGLVTGGQEQYF. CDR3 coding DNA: TGCAGTGCTAGTGGGCTCGTCACAGGGGGCCAAGAGCAGTACTTC.

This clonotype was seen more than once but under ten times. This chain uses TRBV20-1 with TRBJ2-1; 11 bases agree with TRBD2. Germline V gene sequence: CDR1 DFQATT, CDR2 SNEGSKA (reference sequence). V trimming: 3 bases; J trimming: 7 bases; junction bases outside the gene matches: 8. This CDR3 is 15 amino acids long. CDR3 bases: TGCAGTGCTAGGCCCCCTAGCGGGGGGTTTAATGAGCAGTTCTTC. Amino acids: CSARPPSGGFNEQFF.

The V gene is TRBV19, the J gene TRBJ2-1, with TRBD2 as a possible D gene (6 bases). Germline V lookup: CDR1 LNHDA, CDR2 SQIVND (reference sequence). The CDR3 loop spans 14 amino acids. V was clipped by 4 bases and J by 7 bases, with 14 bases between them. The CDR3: CASSTGGTGNEQFF. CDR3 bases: TGTGCCAGTAGTACCGGGGGAACCGGGAATGAGCAGTTCTTC.

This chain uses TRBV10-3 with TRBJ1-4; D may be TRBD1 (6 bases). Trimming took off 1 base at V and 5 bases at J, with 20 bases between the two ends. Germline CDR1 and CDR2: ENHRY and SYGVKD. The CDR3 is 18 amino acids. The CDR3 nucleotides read TGTGCCATCAGTGAGTTCGACAGGAGCCTCGACCGAAATGAAAAACTGTTTTTT. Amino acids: CAISEFDRSLDRNEKLFF.

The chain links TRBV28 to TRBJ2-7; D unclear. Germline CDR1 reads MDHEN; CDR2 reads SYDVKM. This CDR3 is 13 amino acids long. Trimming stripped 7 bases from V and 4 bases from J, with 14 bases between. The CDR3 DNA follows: TGTGCCAGCACCTCCGGGCGGAAATACGAGCAGTACTTC. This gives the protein CASTSGRKYEQYF.